Presented here are 6 T cell receptor beta chains from one specimen sequenced in a study of T cells expressing NK-cell markers. TCRdb processed the 5' RACE reads again and assigns one entry to each CDR3 protein, with no DNA. There are roughly 390,000 distinct CDR3 sequences in the sample, with around 4.9% held by the top ten. Sequencing used blood T cells: a sorted CD56 or NKG2C T cell subset, CD4+ or CD8+ T cells, or bulk PBMC T cells (not recorded which). The receptors derive from a man aged 18 to 69 in good health.

This chain connects TRBV20-1 to TRBJ2-1; TCRdb's D call of TRBD1 is untestable without DNA. The length of the CDR3 is 17 residues. Germline CDR1 reads DFQATT; CDR2 reads SNEGSKA (reference sequence). CDR3: CSARDWVGGAGANEQFF.

The rearrangement joins TRBV10-2 to TRBJ1-1; the TCRdb call, TRBD1, lacks DNA for checking. Germline V gene lookup returns CDR1 WSHSY and CDR2 SAAADI. This CDR3 has 17 residues. The chain's CDR3 is CASSEEGPVVRGTEAFF.

V is TRBV7-8 and J is TRBJ2-2; the TCRdb D gene call, TRBD2, has no DNA to confirm it. This CDR3 contains 19 residues. Germline V gene sequence: CDR1 SGHVS, CDR2 FQNEAQ. CDR3 loop: CASSRSSSGGALGTGELFF.

The CDR3 reads CASSLESGRGGLFF. The rearrangement uses TRBV7-2 and TRBJ2-2; TCRdb calls TRBD1, which cannot be checked without DNA. The V gene's germline CDR1 is SGHTA and CDR2 FQGNSA. CDR3 length: 14 residues.

The chain is built from TRBV12-3 or TRBV12-4 and TRBJ2-6. The CDR3 has 17 amino acids. CDR3 region: CASRLVGAYTGANVLTF.

This sequence joins TRBV7-2 and TRBJ1-3; TCRdb calls TRBD1, which cannot be checked without DNA. The CDR3 is made up of 16 amino acids. The V gene's germline CDR1 is SGHTA and CDR2 FQGNSA. This CDR3 reads CASRRQAGQSGNTIYF.